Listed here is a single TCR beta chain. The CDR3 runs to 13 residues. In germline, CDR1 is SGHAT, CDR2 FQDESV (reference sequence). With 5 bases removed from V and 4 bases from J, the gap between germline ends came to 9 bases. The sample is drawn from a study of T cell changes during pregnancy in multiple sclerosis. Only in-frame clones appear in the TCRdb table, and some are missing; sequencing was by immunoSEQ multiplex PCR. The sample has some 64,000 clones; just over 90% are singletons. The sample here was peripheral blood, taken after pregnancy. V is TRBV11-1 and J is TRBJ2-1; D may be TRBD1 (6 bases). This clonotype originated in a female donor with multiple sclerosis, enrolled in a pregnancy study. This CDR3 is CASSQGSYNEQFF. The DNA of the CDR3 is TGTGCCAGCAGCCAGGGGAGTTACAATGAGCAGTTCTTC.